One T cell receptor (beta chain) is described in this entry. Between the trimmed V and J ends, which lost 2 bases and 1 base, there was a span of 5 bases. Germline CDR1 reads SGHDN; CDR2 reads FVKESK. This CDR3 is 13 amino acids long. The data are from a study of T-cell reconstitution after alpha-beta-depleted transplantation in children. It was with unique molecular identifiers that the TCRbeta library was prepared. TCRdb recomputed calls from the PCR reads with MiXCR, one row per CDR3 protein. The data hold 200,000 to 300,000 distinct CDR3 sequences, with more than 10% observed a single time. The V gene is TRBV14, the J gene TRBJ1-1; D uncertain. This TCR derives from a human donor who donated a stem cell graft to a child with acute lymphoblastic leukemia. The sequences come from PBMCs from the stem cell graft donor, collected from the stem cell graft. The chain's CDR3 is CASSQWRNTEAFF. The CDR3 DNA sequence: TGTGCCAGCAGCCAATGGAGGAACACTGAAGCTTTCTTT.